This T cell receptor beta chain appears in the sequencing data of a study of blood T cell repertoires in COVID-19. The study assigned cohorts using participant-reported clinical history. Germline assignment: CDR1 SEHNR and CDR2 FQNEAQ (reference sequence). Between the trimmed V and J ends, which lost 0 bases and 6 bases, there was a span of 9 bases. CDR3 length: 14 amino acids. Under the authors' procedure: Cell counts per sample came from amplifying reference gene primers. Data came from immunoSEQ multiplex PCR; TCRdb stores just in-frame clones and leaves some out. V, J and clone size are taken as reported in that table, and D and trimming were inferred from the DNA itself. There are about 150,000 clones in the sample; 85% occur only once, and more than 5% lies in the top ten.

The source of this sequence is a middle-aged woman who had recovered from COVID-19. Sequencing was carried out using PBMCs or T cells enriched from blood (not recorded which). The rearrangement joins TRBV7-9 to TRBJ1-5; D is possibly TRBD1 (6 bases). The CDR3 here is CASSLAGAGQPQHF. For the CDR3, the DNA is TGTGCCAGCAGCTTAGCGGGGGCCGGTCAGCCCCAGCATTTT.